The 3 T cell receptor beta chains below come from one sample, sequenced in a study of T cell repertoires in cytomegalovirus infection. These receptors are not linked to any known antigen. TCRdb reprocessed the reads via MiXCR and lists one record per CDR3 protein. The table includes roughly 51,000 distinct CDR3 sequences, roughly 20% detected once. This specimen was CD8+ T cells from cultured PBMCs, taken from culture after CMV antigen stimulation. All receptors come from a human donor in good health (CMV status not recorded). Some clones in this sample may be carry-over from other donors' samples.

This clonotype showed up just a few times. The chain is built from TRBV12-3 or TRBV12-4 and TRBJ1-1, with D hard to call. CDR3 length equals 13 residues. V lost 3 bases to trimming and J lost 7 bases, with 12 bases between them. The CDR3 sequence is CASSLGLRSEAFF. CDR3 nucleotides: TGTGCCAGCAGTTTGGGCCTGCGCAGTGAAGCTTTCTTT.

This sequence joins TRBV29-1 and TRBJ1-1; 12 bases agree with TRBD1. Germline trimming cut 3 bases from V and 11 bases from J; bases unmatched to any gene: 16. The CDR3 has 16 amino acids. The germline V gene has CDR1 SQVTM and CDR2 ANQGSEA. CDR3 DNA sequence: TGCAGCGTTGACAAGGCATGGGACAGGGGGCTTCGGGAGGCTTTCTTT. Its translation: CSVDKAWDRGLREAFF. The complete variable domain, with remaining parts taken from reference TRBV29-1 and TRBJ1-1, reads SAVISQKPSRDICQRGTSLTIQCQVDSQVTMMFWYRQQPGQSLTLIATANQGSEATYESGFVIDKFPISRPNLTFSTLTVSNMSPEDSSIYLCSVDKAWDRGLREAFFGQGTRLTVV.

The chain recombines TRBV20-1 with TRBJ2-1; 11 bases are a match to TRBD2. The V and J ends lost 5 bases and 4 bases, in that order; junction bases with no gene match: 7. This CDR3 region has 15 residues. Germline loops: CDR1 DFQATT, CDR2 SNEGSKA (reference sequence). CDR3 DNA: TGCAGTGCTCCCCCGGGACTAGCGGAATACAATGAGCAGTTCTTC. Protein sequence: CSAPPGLAEYNEQFF.